Following are 20 T cell receptor beta chains from one sample sequenced in a study of CD8 T cells in Susac syndrome. Random hexamers were used to reverse transcribe 0.5 to 1 ug of RNA. Each CDR3 protein is one row after TCRdb ran MiXCR on the immunoSEQ multiplex PCR reads. The sample carries more than 80,000 distinct CDR3 sequences, less than 95% recorded once. Sequencing was performed on CD8+ T cells from PBMCs. These receptor sequences come from a human donor with Susac syndrome.

The rearrangement joins TRBV5-4 to TRBJ2-7; the D gene is possibly TRBD1 (6 bases). With 7 bases removed from V and 2 bases from J, the gap between germline ends came to 16 bases. Germline V gene sequence: CDR1 SGHNT, CDR2 YYREEE (reference sequence). This CDR3 has 14 amino acids. The CDR3 reads CASGDRTDAYEQYF. The CDR3 bases are TGTGCCAGCGGTGACAGGACGGACGCCTACGAGCAGTACTTC.

This clonotype was seen once. In DNA form, the CDR3 reads TGCAGTGCTAGGTGGGGTAACCACGAGCAGTACTTC. Protein product: CSARWGNHEQYF. The V and J genes are TRBV20-1 and TRBJ2-7; D remains ambiguous. Trimming removed 3 bases at V and 5 bases at J, with 11 bases between. The CDR3 length is 12 residues. Germline V gives CDR1 DFQATT, CDR2 SNEGSKA (reference sequence).

The rearrangement joins TRBV4-3 to TRBJ2-1; 7 bases agree with TRBD2. CDR3 size: 16 residues. Germline V gene sequence: CDR1 LGHNA, CDR2 YSLEER. J gave up 8 bases and V 0 bases, and 10 bases lay outside the gene matches. The CDR3 loop is CASSQDGLAEVDEQFF. The CDR3 bases are TGCGCCAGCAGCCAAGATGGTCTAGCGGAGGTTGATGAGCAGTTCTTC.

This clonotype was counted once. The gene calls are TRBV11-1 and TRBJ2-1, with 8 bases lining up with TRBD1. The CDR3 has 15 amino acids. Germline CDR1 SGHAT, CDR2 FQDESV (reference sequence). V was pared by 4 bases and J by 9 bases, with 11 bases of the junction left unmatched. CDR3 in DNA: TGTGCCAGCAGCTCCGGACAGGGTGTATTGGGTGAGCAGTTCTTC. It codes for CASSSGQGVLGEQFF.

The chain links TRBV9 to TRBJ1-2; a weak D match, TRBD1 (5 bases). This CDR3 spans 14 amino acids. Germline CDR1 is SGDLS and CDR2 is YYNGEE. The V end lost 4 bases, the J end lost 2 bases, and 12 bases lay between the germline ends. Here the CDR3 reads CASSTLDSNYGYTF. In nucleotides, the CDR3 is TGTGCCAGCAGCACACTCGACAGCAACTATGGCTACACCTTC.

This clonotype was detected a few times. The chain recombines TRBV12-3 or TRBV12-4 with TRBJ1-2, with 7 bases fitting TRBD1. The V segment lost 5 bases and the J segment 6 bases; nucleotides outside the gene matches: 9. This CDR3 has 14 residues. The CDR3 loop is CASSPMGQTNGYTF. CDR3 sequence (DNA): TGTGCCAGCAGTCCAATGGGACAGACCAATGGCTACACCTTC.

This chain joins TRBV7-6 and TRBJ1-1; D is uncertain. CDR3 length: 13 amino acids. Germline V lookup: CDR1 SGHVS, CDR2 FNYEAQ. Trimming removed 7 bases from V and 4 bases from J, with 13 bases in between. DNA of the CDR3: TGTGCCAGCAAGGTCTCCTCAGGCACTGAAGCTTTCTTT. Translation gives CASKVSSGTEAFF.

This sequence joins TRBV6-6 and TRBJ2-1; 8 bases match TRBD1. The ends lost 5 bases at V and 4 bases at J; junction bases unmatched: 4. The CDR3 covers 14 residues. Germline assignment: CDR1 MNHNY and CDR2 SVGAGI (reference sequence). The CDR3 bases are TGTGCCAGCAGTACAGGACAGGGTTACAATGAGCAGTTCTTC. Residues: CASSTGQGYNEQFF.

The CDR3 DNA is TGTGCCAGCAGTTTACTGGGGGGTCAGCCCCAGCATTTT. The encoded protein is CASSLLGGQPQHF. This chain joins TRBV12-3 or TRBV12-4 and TRBJ1-5; a weak D match, TRBD1 (5 bases). The CDR3 is 13 amino acids. V lost 2 bases and J lost 6, with 8 bases in between.

The CDR3 bases are TGTGCCAGCAGCTTATCCGCGGGGGGGGAGACCCAGTACTTC. Translation gives CASSLSAGGETQYF. The chain combines TRBV7-6 with TRBJ2-5; the match to TRBD2 covers 9 bases. CDR3 size: 14 residues. Losses at the gene ends were 2 bases for V and 5 bases for J; bases not matched to a gene: 3. The germline gives CDR1 SGHVS, CDR2 FNYEAQ.

The chain has TRBV9 and TRBJ2-1; a possible D gene is TRBD2 (5 bases). This CDR3 is built from 13 residues. Per the germline V gene, CDR1 is SGDLS and CDR2 is YYNGEE. V lost 2 bases to trimming and J lost 7 bases, with 10 bases between them. Written as DNA, the CDR3 is TGTGCCAGCAGCGTCGGAGTAGCGAATGAGCAGTTCTTC. Translating it yields CASSVGVANEQFF.

The V call is TRBV7-8, the J call TRBJ1-1; TRBD1 matches 7 bases. There are 13 residues in the CDR3. From germline, CDR1 is SGHVS and CDR2 FQNEAQ. With 5 bases clipped from V and 3 bases from J, the junction kept 3 bases outside the gene matches. Here the CDR3 reads CASSPGQYTEAFF. Here the CDR3 DNA reads TGTGCCAGCAGCCCGGGACAGTACACTGAAGCTTTCTTT.

V usage is TRBV20-1 and J usage is TRBJ2-7; D remains ambiguous. The germline V gene encodes CDR1 DFQATT and CDR2 SNEGSKA (reference sequence). The CDR3 covers 15 residues. V gave up 0 bases and J gave up 3 bases, with 15 bases separating them. CDR3 region: CSARDRKDTLYEQYF. As DNA, the CDR3 is TGCAGTGCTAGAGATAGGAAGGATACCCTCTACGAGCAGTACTTC.

V is TRBV10-3 and J is TRBJ2-3; 11 bases match TRBD2. The CDR3 is made up of 13 amino acids. After removal of 7 bases from V and 3 bases from J, the junction contained 0 bases not matched to a gene. Per germline, CDR1 ENHRY and CDR2 SYGVKD. CDR3 DNA sequence: TGTGCCATCATAGCGGGGGGGACAGATACGCAGTATTTT. Protein product: CAIIAGGTDTQYF.

The chain carries TRBV5-1 and TRBJ1-4, with a tentative D call TRBD1 (5 bases). Germline CDR1 and CDR2: SGHRS and YFSETQ. Trimming stripped 3 bases from V and 4 bases from J, with 16 bases between. This CDR3 is built from 16 residues. The DNA of the CDR3 is TGCGCCAGCAGCTCGCCCAGTGGGACGGATAATGAAAAACTGTTTTTT. This codes for CASSSPSGTDNEKLFF.

The J gene is TRBJ2-3, the V gene TRBV5-4; D might be TRBD2 (6 bases). From germline, CDR1 is SGHNT and CDR2 YYREEE (reference sequence). The CDR3 totals 16 residues. With 4 bases removed from V and 0 bases from J, the gap between germline ends came to 15 bases. CDR3 nucleotide sequence: TGTGCCAGCAGCCCTCCCAGCGGGCAGAGCACAGATACGCAGTATTTT. This sequence encodes CASSPPSGQSTDTQYF.

This rearrangement joins TRBV12-3 or TRBV12-4 to TRBJ1-4, with 7 bases matching TRBD1. The CDR3 loop spans 12 amino acids. V gave up 11 bases and J gave up 7 bases; unmatched junction bases: 7. The CDR3 DNA reads as TGTGCCGCAAGGACAGGTGGTGAAAAACTGTTTTTT. Its protein is CAARTGGEKLFF.

The V and J genes are TRBV12-3 or TRBV12-4 and TRBJ2-5, with 8 bases fitting TRBD1. Losses at the gene ends were 6 bases for V and 1 base for J; bases not matched to a gene: 4. The CDR3 consists of 14 residues. The CDR3, as DNA: TGTGCCAGCAGGTCGGGACAGGCCCAAGAGACCCAGTACTTC. Translated, it gives CASRSGQAQETQYF.

The chain uses TRBV4-1 and TRBJ1-5; the D gene is possibly TRBD1 (6 bases). The germline gives CDR1 MGHRA, CDR2 YSYEKL. The CDR3 runs 14 residues. Trimming took 4 bases from V and 7 from J, leaving 14 bases between them. The CDR3 region is CASSPQGLGQPQHF. DNA for the CDR3: TGCGCCAGCAGCCCTCAGGGGCTGGGGCAGCCCCAGCATTTT.

This clonotype came up once. The CDR3 is CSASEATPYEQYF. The CDR3 DNA follows: TGCAGTGCTAGCGAAGCAACCCCCTACGAGCAGTACTTC. The chain employs TRBV20-1 and TRBJ2-7; D unresolved. Germline CDR1 DFQATT, CDR2 SNEGSKA (reference sequence). This CDR3 region has 13 residues. Deletions cut 3 bases from V and 2 bases from J, with 11 bases between.